These T cell receptor beta chains were read from a single sample in a study of post-analysis software for immune sequencing data. TCRdb reanalysed the PCR reads using MiXCR and keeps one entry per CDR3 protein. This table holds hundreds of thousands of distinct CDR3 sequences, approximately 59% found once. Sequenced input: blood. The receptors derive from a girl aged 2-10 years with multiple sclerosis. CDR3s include the opening cysteine and the closing phenylalanine or tryptophan. A D gene is named only where the DNA matches it firmly. Part of the rows lack a size; the others show once, few, many or a class for expanded clones.

d_gene | abundance | j_gene | v_gene | CDR3nt | CDR3aa
TRBD1 | NA | TRBJ2-1 | TRBV20-1 | TGCAGTGCTAGGGGGACAGGGGGAGAGCAGTTCTTC | CSARGTGGEQFF
TRBD1 | NA | TRBJ2-3 | TRBV20-1 | TGCAGTGCTAGTGGGGACAGGGAGGGGACAGATACGCAGTATTTT | CSASGDREGTDTQYF
NA | NA | TRBJ2-5 | TRBV20-1 | TGCAGTGCCGCCCCCTGGACAGTTCAAGAGACCCAGTACTTC | CSAAPWTVQETQYF
TRBD1 | NA | TRBJ2-7 | TRBV5-1 | TGCGCCAGCACCCGGACAGGGGGCGTCGAGCAGTACTTC | CASTRTGGVEQYF
NA | once | TRBJ2-7 | TRBV6-5 | TGTGCCAGCAGTTCCCGTTCAGGGACCTACGAGCAGTACTTC | CASSSRSGTYEQYF
TRBD1 | NA | TRBJ1-6 | TRBV6-5 | TGTGCCAGCAGTACCGGGACAGGGGAATTACCCCTCCACTTT | CASSTGTGELPLHF
NA | NA | TRBJ2-1 | TRBV11-2 | TGTGCCAGCAGCTTTCGAAGAGGGCTGCTATACAATGAGCAGTTCTTC | CASSFRRGLLYNEQFF
NA | NA | TRBJ2-7 | TRBV9 | TGTGCCAGCAGCGTAGTGGATGGGGACCCCTACGAGCAGTACTTC | CASSVVDGDPYEQYF
TRBD2 | NA | TRBJ2-1 | TRBV5-1 | TGCGCCAGCAGCCCGGGACTAGCGGAAGCCTACAATGAGCAGTTCTTC | CASSPGLAEAYNEQFF
TRBD1 | NA | TRBJ1-2 | TRBV11-2 | TGTGCCAGCAGCTTAGCCCGGACAGGGATCAGCTATGGCTACACCTTC | CASSLARTGISYGYTF
NA | NA | TRBJ2-1 | TRBV7-3 | TGTGCCAGCAGCCTCGACATGGACTACAATGAGCAGTTCTTC | CASSLDMDYNEQFF
TRBD2 | NA | TRBJ2-3 | TRBV20-1 | TGCAGTGTAGGAAACCTAGCGGGGGGAGATACGCAGTATTTT | CSVGNLAGGDTQYF
NA | NA | TRBJ1-1 | TRBV10-3 | TGTGCCATCAGCCCACAGGGGAACACTGAAGCTTTCTTT | CAISPQGNTEAFF
NA | NA | TRBJ2-7 | TRBV2 | TGTGCCAGCAGTGAAGATCGCGTTGGCGAGCAGTACTTC | CASSEDRVGEQYF
NA | few | TRBJ2-1 | TRBV6-5 | TGTGCCAGCAGCAGGATGGTAGCGGATGAGCAGTTCTTC | CASSRMVADEQFF
NA | few | TRBJ2-3 | TRBV12-3/TRBV12-4 | TGTGCCAGCAGTTTAGAACGGGGGCCCACAGATACGCAGTATTTT | CASSLERGPTDTQYF
NA | NA | TRBJ1-2 | TRBV29-1 | TGCAGCGTTGTGGAGGAACTTCGCTATGGCTACACCTTC | CSVVEELRYGYTF
TRBD1 | once | TRBJ2-7 | TRBV5-1 | TGCGCCAGCAGCTTGGGGACAGGGAGGTTCTACGAGCAGTACTTC | CASSLGTGRFYEQYF
TRBD2 | NA | TRBJ2-1 | TRBV7-9 | TGTGCCAGCAGCAGGAAGCGGGAGACAGGTGCTGAGCAGTTCTTC | CASSRKRETGAEQFF
TRBD2 | NA | TRBJ2-5 | TRBV12-3/TRBV12-4 | TGTGCCAGCAGCCCTGGGGAGGGACGGGAGACCCAGTACTTC | CASSPGEGRETQYF
TRBD1 | NA | TRBJ2-5 | TRBV29-1 | TGCAGCGTTGGAAGAGACAGGGGGCGGGAGACCCAGTACTTC | CSVGRDRGRETQYF
TRBD2 | NA | TRBJ2-1 | TRBV5-5 | TGTGCCAGCAGCTTCACCCAGGTCGGACTAGCGGGGAACAGTGAGCAGTTCTTC | CASSFTQVGLAGNSEQFF
TRBD1 | NA | TRBJ2-7 | TRBV2 | TGTGCCAGCCGGGACAGGGGGTCCCACGAGCAGTACTTC | CASRDRGSHEQYF
NA | few | TRBJ2-1 | TRBV20-1 | TGCAGTGCTAGGGGGTCTAACTACAATGAGCAGTTCTTC | CSARGSNYNEQFF